A single sample is the source of the 20 T cell receptor beta chains below, sequenced in a study of cytomegalovirus exposure and HLA in healthy donors. Researchers ran the PCR with 60 Vbeta and 13 Jbeta primers. Clones were read by immunoSEQ multiplex PCR, and TCRdb kept only the in-frame ones, dropping some. The repertoire holds about 130,000 clones, 77% seen once, with around 13% in the top ten. Sequenced: PBMCs. The source is a middle-aged woman in good health and CMV-seropositive.

V gene TRBV30 combines with J gene TRBJ2-2; the match to TRBD1 covers 8 bases. Germline values: CDR1 GTSNPN, CDR2 SVGIG (reference sequence). The CDR3 runs 12 residues. The V gene end was trimmed by 4 bases and the J gene end by 6 bases; junction bases not matched to a gene: 1. The CDR3 nucleotides are TGTGCCTGGACAGGGGGCGCCGGGGAGCTGTTTTTT. Encoded protein: CAWTGGAGELFF.

The chain employs TRBV27 and TRBJ1-1; D uncertain. CDR1 is MNHEY and CDR2 is SMNVEV in the germline V gene (reference sequence). V was shortened by 2 bases and J by 3 bases, with 13 bases between the two germline ends. This CDR3 contains 15 residues. The CDR3 protein is CASSLNFRLDTEAFF. The CDR3 nucleotides are TGTGCCAGCAGTTTAAACTTCCGGTTGGACACTGAAGCTTTCTTT.

The gene calls are TRBV7-4 and TRBJ2-7; the D gene is possibly TRBD1 (5 bases). V dropped 0 bases and J dropped 3 bases, with 12 bases sitting between them. The CDR3 has 15 amino acids. Germline V gene data show CDR1 as SGHVT and CDR2 as SQSDAQ. CDR3 in amino acids: CASSLAREIGYEQYF. The CDR3 DNA follows: TGTGCCAGCAGCTTAGCCAGGGAAATAGGCTACGAGCAGTACTTC.

The V gene is TRBV28, the J gene TRBJ2-7, with 7 bases lining up with TRBD2. Trimming took 6 bases from V and 0 from J; bases not matched to a gene: 8. Germline CDR1 is MDHEN and CDR2 is SYDVKM. This CDR3 has 15 residues. The CDR3 bases are TGTGCCAGCAGCCTCGGGGGGATCTTCTCCTACGAGCAGTACTTC. It specifies CASSLGGIFSYEQYF.

V gene TRBV27 combines with J gene TRBJ2-6; the match to TRBD1 covers 9 bases. The CDR3 runs 17 residues. With 5 bases clipped from V and 0 bases from J, the junction kept 5 bases outside the gene matches. Germline lookup yields CDR1 MNHEY and CDR2 SMNVEV (reference sequence). The CDR3 nucleotides read TGTGCCAGCAGTCCGACAGGGGGGCCCTCTGGGGCCAACGTCCTGACTTTC. Its protein is CASSPTGGPSGANVLTF.

The V gene is TRBV21-1, the J gene TRBJ2-3; TRBD2 reflects the table's D call only, with no check against the DNA. TRBV21-1 is annotated as a pseudogene. The CDR3 has 16 residues. The CDR3 DNA is TGTGCCACCCTGGATAGCGGGGACACTTGCACAGATACGCAGTATTTT. Protein sequence: CATLDSGDTCTDTQYF.

The genes are TRBV2 and TRBJ2-1; possible D gene TRBD1, 6 bases. Trimming took off 6 bases at V and 2 bases at J, with 11 bases between the two ends. The CDR3 runs to 14 residues. CDR1 is SNHLY and CDR2 is FYNNEI in the germline V gene. The CDR3 reads CASSKDRAYNEQFF. CDR3 in DNA: TGTGCCAGCAGCAAGGACAGAGCCTACAATGAGCAGTTCTTC.

This clone has only one observation. The chain carries TRBV4-1 and TRBJ1-5, with TRBD1 matching 9 bases. This CDR3 has 17 amino acids. Germline V CDR1 and CDR2: MGHRA, YSYEKL. V trimming: 0 bases; J trimming: 4 bases; junction bases outside the gene matches: 7. CDR3 bases: TGCGCCAGCAGCCAAGATCGGGGGACAGGGCGTAATCAGCCCCAGCATTTT. Amino acids: CASSQDRGTGRNQPQHF.

The chain employs TRBV6-5 and TRBJ2-3, with 14 bases identical to TRBD2. The CDR3 covers 15 residues. The trim removed 5 bases at V and 4 bases at J, leaving 2 bases unmatched. Germline CDR1 is MNHEY and CDR2 is SVGAGI. The CDR3 nucleotides are TGTGCCAGCAGTCCGGGACTAGCGGGAGCAGATACGCAGTATTTT. Translation: CASSPGLAGADTQYF.

The rearrangement links TRBV6-1 to TRBJ1-5; D remains unclear. From germline, CDR1 is MNHNS and CDR2 SASEGT. V lost 4 bases and J 0 bases, leaving 13 bases between the germline ends. CDR3 length: 16 residues. The CDR3, as DNA: TGTGCCAGCAGTGGGATGAGGGTTTATAGCAATCAGCCCCAGCATTTT. Its translation: CASSGMRVYSNQPQHF.

J is TRBJ2-1 and V is TRBV9; the match to TRBD2 covers 8 bases. The ends lost 3 bases at V and 8 bases at J; junction bases unmatched: 7. The CDR3 totals 14 residues. Germline CDR1 is SGDLS and CDR2 is YYNGEE. CDR3 loop: CASSGTGTSHEQFF. The CDR3 DNA follows: TGTGCCAGCAGCGGGACCGGGACTAGTCATGAGCAGTTCTTC.

V usage is TRBV18 and J usage is TRBJ1-5, with D possibly TRBD1 on 6 matching bases. Germline V lookup: CDR1 KGHSH, CDR2 LQKENI. The CDR3 loop spans 16 amino acids. Trimming took 1 base from V and 3 from J, leaving 13 bases between them. The CDR3 here is CASSPQGGPANQPQHF. For the CDR3, the DNA is TGTGCCAGCTCACCACAGGGGGGGCCCGCCAATCAGCCCCAGCATTTT.

V is TRBV29-1 and J is TRBJ1-4; 8 bases agree with TRBD1. Germline V gene lookup returns CDR1 SQVTM and CDR2 ANQGSEA. The CDR3 sequence is 13 residues long. The ends lost 7 bases at V and 6 bases at J; junction bases unmatched: 7. The CDR3 sequence: CSAHRGGYEKLFF. CDR3 nucleotides: TGCAGCGCCCACAGGGGGGGATATGAAAAACTGTTTTTT.

The chain joins TRBV2 to TRBJ1-1; D is perhaps TRBD1 (5 bases). The germline V gene has CDR1 SNHLY and CDR2 FYNNEI. This CDR3 contains 14 residues. Trimming cost V 4 bases and J 3 bases, with 12 bases left between them. The CDR3 sequence is CASSAREGDTEAFF. CDR3 nucleotide sequence: TGTGCCAGCAGTGCTAGGGAAGGGGACACTGAAGCTTTCTTT.

The chain uses TRBV6-5 and TRBJ2-5, with D perhaps TRBD1 (5 bases). This CDR3 is built from 15 residues. The V gene lost 2 bases and the J gene lost 2 bases, with 12 bases spanning the gap. Germline V gene sequence: CDR1 MNHEY, CDR2 SVGAGI. The CDR3 loop reads CASSYRGAEQETQYF. The CDR3 DNA reads TGTGCCAGCAGTTACAGGGGCGCGGAGCAAGAGACCCAGTACTTC.

Only a few counts were recorded for this clone. This rearrangement joins TRBV9 to TRBJ2-7, with a weak D call TRBD2 (5 bases). V was pared by 4 bases and J by 1 base, with 15 bases between. From germline, CDR1 is SGDLS and CDR2 YYNGEE. This CDR3 is 15 amino acids long. This CDR3 is CASSPETGRSYEQYF. In DNA form, the CDR3 reads TGTGCCAGCAGCCCCGAGACGGGAAGGTCCTACGAGCAGTACTTC.

The chain couples TRBV4-2 to TRBJ2-1; D call uncertain. Between the trimmed V and J ends, which lost 0 bases and 7 bases, there was a span of 7 bases. The CDR3 is 13 amino acids. Germline CDR1 reads LGHNA; CDR2 reads YNFKEQ. CDR3 residues: CASSQERANEQFF. DNA of the CDR3: TGTGCCAGCAGCCAAGAACGCGCAAATGAGCAGTTCTTC.

This clone was seen more than once but under ten times. V usage is TRBV19 and J usage is TRBJ2-1; 13 bases agree with TRBD2. The CDR3 is 17 amino acids. After removal of 5 bases from V and 0 bases from J, the junction contained 4 bases not matched to a gene. CDR1 LNHDA and CDR2 SQIVND come from the germline V gene (reference sequence). CDR3 amino acids: CASSPWTSGSSYNEQFF. As DNA, the CDR3 is TGTGCCAGTAGTCCTTGGACTAGCGGGAGCTCCTACAATGAGCAGTTCTTC.

The rearrangement links TRBV5-1 to TRBJ1-1; TRBD1 matches at 8 bases. CDR1 SGHRS and CDR2 YFSETQ come from the germline V gene. The ends lost 0 bases at V and 3 bases at J; junction bases unmatched: 7. The CDR3 is 16 amino acids. CDR3 nucleotides: TGCGCCAGCAGCTTGGCCGGGAGACAGGGGTACACTGAAGCTTTCTTT. Its translation is CASSLAGRQGYTEAFF.

This clone came up a few times. This rearrangement joins TRBV6-6 to TRBJ1-5, with a tentative D call TRBD1 (6 bases). Germline V gene data show CDR1 as MNHNY and CDR2 as SVGAGI (reference sequence). Trimming took off 6 bases at V and 8 bases at J, with 14 bases between the two ends. CDR3 length: 13 residues. CDR3 nucleotide sequence: TGTGCCAGCAGCGACCAGGGGCGGGAGCCCCAGCATTTT. Translated: CASSDQGREPQHF.